One and the same sample provided the 4 T cell receptor beta chains below, sequenced in a study of blood T cell repertoires in COVID-19. Profiling relied on immunoSEQ multiplex PCR, and the TCRdb table lists in-frame clones only, not all of them. The sample shows about 140,000 clones, roughly 80% of them seen only once. Sequencing used PBMCs or T cells enriched from blood (not recorded which). The receptors were gathered from a woman between 18 and 29 years old who had been exposed to COVID-19.

This clone has a handful of counts. This chain connects TRBV19 to TRBJ2-7, with 8 positions matching TRBD2. Germline V CDR1 and CDR2: LNHDA, SQIVND (reference sequence). This CDR3 has 15 amino acids. The V segment lost 3 bases and the J segment 1 base; nucleotides outside the gene matches: 5. CDR3 in amino acids: CASSMTSAPSYEQYF. CDR3 in DNA: TGTGCCAGTAGTATGACTAGCGCACCATCCTACGAGCAGTACTTC.

The rearrangement joins TRBV18 to TRBJ1-6, with TRBD1 matching over 8 bases. CDR1 and CDR2 (germline): KGHSH, LQKENI. The CDR3 contains 14 residues. Unmatched junction bases numbered 7, after V lost 8 bases and J lost 7 bases. CDR3 in DNA: TGTGCCAGCGACCTACAGGGGGACAATTCACCCCTCCACTTT. It yields the protein CASDLQGDNSPLHF.

The genes are TRBV5-6 and TRBJ2-1; 11 nucleotides line up with TRBD2. The CDR3 loop spans 17 amino acids. V was clipped by 2 bases and J by 0 bases; unmatched bases: 4. Germline V gives CDR1 SGHDT, CDR2 YYEEEE. CDR3 sequence reads: CASSFGLAGISYNEQFF. The CDR3 DNA is TGTGCCAGCAGCTTCGGACTAGCGGGTATCTCCTACAATGAGCAGTTCTTC.

The J gene is TRBJ2-1, the V gene TRBV24-1, with 12 bases that match TRBD2. The ends lost 4 bases at V and 7 bases at J; junction bases unmatched: 7. Germline V lookup: CDR1 KGHDR, CDR2 SFDVKD. The CDR3 spans 16 residues. CDR3 sequence (DNA): TGTGCCACCAGTGACCCTAGCGGGAGGGCCTTAAATGAGCAGTTCTTC. Translation: CATSDPSGRALNEQFF.